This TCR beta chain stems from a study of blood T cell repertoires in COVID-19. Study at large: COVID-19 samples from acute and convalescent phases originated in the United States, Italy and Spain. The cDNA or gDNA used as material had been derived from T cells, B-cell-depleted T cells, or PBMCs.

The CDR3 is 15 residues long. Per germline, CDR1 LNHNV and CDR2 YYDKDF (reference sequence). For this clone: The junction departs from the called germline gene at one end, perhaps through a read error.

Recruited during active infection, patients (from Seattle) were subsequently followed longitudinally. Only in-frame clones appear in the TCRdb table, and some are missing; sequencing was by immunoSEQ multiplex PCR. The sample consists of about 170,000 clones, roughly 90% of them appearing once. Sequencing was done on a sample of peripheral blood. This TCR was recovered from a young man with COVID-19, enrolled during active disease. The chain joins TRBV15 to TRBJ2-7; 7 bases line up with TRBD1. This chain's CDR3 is CATTRQGGSVVEQYF. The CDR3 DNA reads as TGTGCCACCACCAGACAGGGTGGTTCCGTTGTCGAGCAGTACTTC. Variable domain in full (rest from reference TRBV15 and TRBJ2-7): DAMVIQNPRYQVTQFGKPVTLSCSQTLNHNVMYWYQQKSSQAPKLLFHYYDKDFNNEADTPDNFQSRRPNTSFCFLDIRSPGLGDTAMYLCATTRQGGSVVEQYFGPGTRLTVT.